Presented here are 19 T cell receptor beta chains from one specimen sequenced in a study of CD4 T cells in relation to SARS-CoV-2 and coronaviruses. Clones were read by immunoSEQ multiplex PCR, and TCRdb kept only the in-frame ones, dropping some. The sample contains around 35,000 clones, more than 65% of which appear only once. The antigens for these receptors are not known. Sequenced: naive CD4+ T cells from PBMCs, cultured in vitro. Subset denoted: naive CD4+ T cells isolated by negative enrichment. The source of these receptors is an adult with COVID-19.

The chain is built from TRBV5-4 and TRBJ2-1, with D perhaps given as TRBD1 or TRBD2 (5 bases each). The ends were cut back, 1 base at V and 4 bases at J, with 15 bases in the middle. The CDR3 runs to 16 residues. Looked up from germline, CDR1 is SGHNT and CDR2 is YYREEE (reference sequence). The CDR3 spells CASSLNQAWGYNEQFF. The CDR3 DNA is TGTGCCAGCAGCTTGAATCAGGCCTGGGGGTACAATGAGCAGTTCTTC.

The rearrangement links TRBV11-3 to TRBJ2-7; 12 nucleotides match TRBD2. Per germline, CDR1 SGHNT and CDR2 YENEEA. V gave up 6 bases and J gave up 12 bases; unmatched junction bases: 9. The CDR3 has 13 amino acids. The CDR3 sequence: CASSSGLAGIPYF. CDR3 DNA: TGTGCCAGCAGTTCCGGACTAGCGGGAATCCCGTACTTC.

V gene TRBV27 combines with J gene TRBJ1-2; D possibly corresponds to TRBD1 (5 bases). The germline V gene encodes CDR1 MNHEY and CDR2 SMNVEV (reference sequence). V dropped 1 base and J dropped 3 bases, with 9 bases sitting between them. The CDR3 is 14 amino acids. The CDR3 DNA is TGTGCCAGCAGTTTATTGGGACGCTACTATGGCTACACCTTC. It encodes CASSLLGRYYGYTF.

A few counts support this clone. V gene TRBV15 combines with J gene TRBJ1-3; TRBD1 is a possible D gene (5 bases). The germline V and J ends were trimmed by 0 bases and 4 bases, with 10 bases remaining between them. The CDR3 contains 15 residues. CDR1 is LNHNV, CDR2 YYDKDF, per germline (reference sequence). The DNA for the CDR3 is TGTGCCACCAGCAGAGATTGGGGGTTAGGAAACACCATATATTTT. Its translation: CATSRDWGLGNTIYF.

This clone was seen a single time. The chain employs TRBV4-1 and TRBJ2-3; 8 positions match TRBD1. The trim removed 3 bases at V and 0 bases at J, leaving 8 bases unmatched. This CDR3 is built from 17 residues. Germline values: CDR1 MGHRA, CDR2 YSYEKL. CDR3 bases: TGCGCCAGCAGCCAGCAATGGACAGGGAAAAGCACAGATACGCAGTATTTT. This encodes CASSQQWTGKSTDTQYF.

Here the CDR3 DNA reads TGTGCCGGCTCTGAGGGGGGAGCCACAGATACGCAGTATTTT. Encoded protein: CAGSEGGATDTQYF. J is TRBJ2-3 and V is TRBV6-6; perhaps D is TRBD1 or TRBD2 (6 bases each). The CDR3 covers 14 residues. V gave up 11 bases and J gave up 2 bases, with 17 bases separating them. Germline V CDR1 and CDR2: MNHNY, SVGAGI (reference sequence).

The V call is TRBV2, the J call TRBJ2-5, with D hard to call. Germline V CDR1 and CDR2: SNHLY, FYNNEI. V shed 8 bases and J shed 4 bases, with 14 bases lying between them. The CDR3 loop spans 13 amino acids. The CDR3 protein is CASAASPVETQYF. The CDR3 nucleotides read TGTGCCAGCGCCGCCAGCCCCGTAGAGACCCAGTACTTC.

The rearrangement uses TRBV30 and TRBJ1-2; D might be TRBD1 (6 bases). CDR3 length equals 14 residues. V lost 4 bases to trimming and J lost 2 bases, with 14 bases between them. The germline CDR1 and CDR2 sequences are GTSNPN and SVGIG (reference sequence). In DNA, the CDR3 is TGTGCCTGGACTTGGGGCCAGGGGAACTATGGCTACACCTTC. Protein product: CAWTWGQGNYGYTF.

The J gene is TRBJ2-2, the V gene TRBV3-1 (or the pseudogene TRBV3-2); D not resolved. CDR1 and CDR2 (germline): LGHDT, YNNKEL (reference sequence). The ends were cut back, 4 bases at V and 0 bases at J, with 12 bases in the middle. This CDR3 is 16 amino acids long. The CDR3, as DNA: TGTGCCAGCAGCCGTATTAGTTCGGCGAACACCGGGGAGCTGTTTTTT. Amino acid sequence: CASSRISSANTGELFF.

The chain links TRBV3-1 (or the pseudogene TRBV3-2) to TRBJ2-7; D gene unclear. In germline, CDR1 is LGHDT, CDR2 YNNKEL (reference sequence). The V and J ends lost 11 bases and 0 bases respectively, with 20 bases between them. The length of the CDR3 is 15 residues. The DNA for the CDR3 is TGTGCCCCTAGTCGGCCCGCAGGTAACTCCTACGAGCAGTACTTC. It codes for CAPSRPAGNSYEQYF.

This chain uses TRBV18 with TRBJ2-1; TRBD2 aligns across 11 bases. From germline, CDR1 is KGHSH and CDR2 LQKENI. Trimming took 3 bases from V and 10 from J; bases not matched to a gene: 8. The CDR3 runs 15 residues. The CDR3 loop reads CASSPTSGATREQFF. Written as DNA, the CDR3 is TGTGCCAGCTCACCGACTAGCGGGGCGACGAGAGAGCAGTTCTTC.

This chain joins TRBV19 and TRBJ1-2; D gene ambiguous. CDR3 length: 15 amino acids. Germline V gene data show CDR1 as LNHDA and CDR2 as SQIVND (reference sequence). Trimming pared 4 bases from V and 1 base from J, leaving 13 bases between. The CDR3 here is CASSKTQLVNYGYTF. The CDR3 region has the DNA TGTGCCAGTAGTAAGACCCAGCTGGTTAACTATGGCTACACCTTC.

This clone was detected only once. For the CDR3, the DNA is TGTGCCAGCACCTTTGGAAACAGGGTCCACACTGAAGCTTTCTTT. It specifies CASTFGNRVHTEAFF. The chain couples TRBV7-2 to TRBJ1-1, with D possibly matching TRBD1 (6 bases). The germline V gene encodes CDR1 SGHTA and CDR2 FQGNSA. This CDR3 has 15 residues. Trimming shortened V by 7 bases and J by 3 bases, and 18 bases separated the two germline ends.

This chain links TRBV27 with TRBJ2-5, with 7 positions matching TRBD1. V shed 6 bases, J shed 2 bases, and the junction held 9 bases outside the gene matches. Germline CDR1 reads MNHEY; CDR2 reads SMNVEV (reference sequence). CDR3 length: 15 amino acids. CDR3 region: CASSPPDRDQETQYF. CDR3 sequence (DNA): TGTGCCAGCAGCCCTCCCGACAGGGATCAAGAGACCCAGTACTTC.

This clone was counted once. The V gene is TRBV6-2 or TRBV6-3, the J gene TRBJ2-7; tentative D call: TRBD2 (6 bases). Germline V gene lookup returns CDR1 MNHEY and CDR2 SVGEGT. The V gene lost 7 bases and the J gene lost 7 bases, with 20 bases spanning the gap. The CDR3 length is 14 residues. CDR3 residues: CASTPGTAQGEQYF. DNA for the CDR3: TGTGCCAGCACCCCCGGGACTGCCCAGGGAGAGCAGTACTTC.

The chain couples TRBV29-1 to TRBJ2-3; TRBD1 agrees at 7 bases. The CDR3 is 14 residues long. The V segment lost 7 bases and the J segment 3 bases; nucleotides outside the gene matches: 10. CDR1 is SQVTM, CDR2 ANQGSEA, per germline. This CDR3 reads CSAASGQRTDTQYF. CDR3 DNA sequence: TGCAGCGCTGCCTCGGGACAGCGTACAGATACGCAGTATTTT.

This chain uses TRBV2 with TRBJ2-1; unclear D gene. V was pared by 5 bases and J by 7 bases, with 12 bases between. This CDR3 has 13 residues. Germline assignment: CDR1 SNHLY and CDR2 FYNNEI. DNA of the CDR3: TGTGCCAGCAGTCGGGCCCAGTGGAATGAGCAGTTCTTC. The encoded protein is CASSRAQWNEQFF.

The V gene is TRBV20-1, the J gene TRBJ2-7; D unclear. The germline V and J ends were trimmed by 3 bases and 3 bases, with 15 bases remaining between them. Germline CDR1 DFQATT, CDR2 SNEGSKA (reference sequence). The CDR3 runs to 14 residues. This CDR3 is CSASSGLSHYEQYF. The CDR3 DNA reads as TGCAGTGCTAGTTCAGGTCTATCCCACTACGAGCAGTACTTC.

This sequence joins TRBV5-1 and TRBJ2-5; D is possibly TRBD2 (6 bases). Germline V gene sequence: CDR1 SGHRS, CDR2 YFSETQ. Trimming pared 5 bases from V and 3 bases from J, leaving 17 bases between. CDR3 length: 15 residues. The chain's CDR3 is CASSPRWGGKETQYF. The CDR3 coding sequence is TGCGCCAGCAGTCCGAGGTGGGGAGGAAAAGAGACCCAGTACTTC.